The entry that follows covers one T cell receptor (beta chain) sequence. The record originates from a study of blood T cell repertoires in COVID-19. Exposed study participants had met a COVID-19 case within 2 weeks before entry. In the original workflow: Reference gene primer amplification in the assay estimated nucleated cell counts. Clones were read by immunoSEQ multiplex PCR, and TCRdb kept only the in-frame ones, dropping some. V and J calls and clone size are as listed in that table; D and trimming were resolved from the DNA. The sample lists approximately 250,000 clones; 80% to 95% were seen once. This receptor was obtained from a middle-aged man who had been exposed to COVID-19. Sequencing input: PBMCs or T cells enriched from blood (not recorded which).

The chain's CDR3 is CASSPAQNNSPLHF. The CDR3 nucleotides read TGTGCCAGCAGCCCCGCACAAAATAATTCACCCCTCCACTTT. This chain connects TRBV27 to TRBJ1-6; the D is unclear. The length of the CDR3 is 14 residues. Germline CDR1 and CDR2: MNHEY and SMNVEV (reference sequence). Trimming cost V 6 bases and J 5 bases, with 11 bases left between them.